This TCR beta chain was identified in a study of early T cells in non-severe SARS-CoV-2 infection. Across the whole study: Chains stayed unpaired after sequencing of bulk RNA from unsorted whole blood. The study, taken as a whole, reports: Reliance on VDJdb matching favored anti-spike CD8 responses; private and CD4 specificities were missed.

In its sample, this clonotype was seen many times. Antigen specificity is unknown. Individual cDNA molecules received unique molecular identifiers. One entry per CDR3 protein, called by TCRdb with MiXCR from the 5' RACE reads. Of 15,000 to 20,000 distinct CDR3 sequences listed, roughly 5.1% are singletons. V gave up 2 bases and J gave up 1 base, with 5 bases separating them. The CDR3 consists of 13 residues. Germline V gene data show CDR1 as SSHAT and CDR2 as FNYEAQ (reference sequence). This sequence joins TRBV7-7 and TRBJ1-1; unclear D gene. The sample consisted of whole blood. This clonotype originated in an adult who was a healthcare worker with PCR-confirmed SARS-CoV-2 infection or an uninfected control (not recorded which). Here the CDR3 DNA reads TGTGCCAGCAGCTTATCTAAGAACACTGAAGCTTTCTTT. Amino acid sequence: CASSLSKNTEAFF.